This TCR beta chain was profiled in a study of shared clonotypes between healthy human individuals. Study background: Each donor contributed plates that comprised three CD4 naive, three CD4 memory, two CD8 naive and one CD8 memory. Whole-study findings and limits: Sorted-subset sequencing, rarefaction showed, was incomplete despite large depth. Across four donors, naive CD4 shared roughly 5%, naive CD8 around 4%, memory CD4 roughly 2.1%, memory CD8 around 0.42%. Shared clonotypes across all four donors exceeded non-shared ones in generation probability.

Libraries were prepared by immunoSEQ multiplex PCR; TCRdb keeps only in-frame clonotypes and omits some of them. This table holds 2 million or so clones, about 95% found once. Positively selected for CCR7, the CD45RO-negative cells used as naive CD8 cells excluded terminally differentiated effector memory CD45RA+ cells. This CDR3 contains 13 residues. Germline V gene sequence: CDR1 MGHDK, CDR2 SYGVNS. Deletions cut 2 bases from V and 6 bases from J, with 8 bases between. In regard to this clone: Its antigen is currently unknown. At the DNA level, this CDR3 is encoded by other sequences in the same sample as well.

Sequencing input: naive CD8+ T cells sorted from blood. This sequence originates from a man aged 18 to 35 in good health. V and J are TRBV25-1 and TRBJ1-5; perhaps TRBD1 as D (6 bases). The CDR3 reads CASSEVGGQPQHF. Here the CDR3 DNA reads TGTGCCAGCAGTGAAGTAGGGGGTCAGCCCCAGCATTTT. Full variable domain (outside the CDR3, taken from reference TRBV25-1 and TRBJ1-5): EADIYQTPRYLVIGTGKKITLECSQTMGHDKMYWYQQDPGMELHLIHYSYGVNSTEKGDLSSESTVSRIRTEHFPLTLESARPSHTSQYLCASSEVGGQPQHFGDGTRLSIL.